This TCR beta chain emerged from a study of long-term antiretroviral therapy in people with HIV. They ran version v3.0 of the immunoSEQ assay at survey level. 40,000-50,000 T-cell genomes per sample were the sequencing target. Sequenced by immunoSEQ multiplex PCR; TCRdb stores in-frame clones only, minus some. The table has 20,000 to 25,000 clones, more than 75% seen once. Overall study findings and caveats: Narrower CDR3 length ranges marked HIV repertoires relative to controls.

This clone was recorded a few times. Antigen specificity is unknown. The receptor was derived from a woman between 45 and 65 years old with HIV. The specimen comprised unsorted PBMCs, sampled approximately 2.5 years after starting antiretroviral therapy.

The CDR3 DNA is TGTGCCAGCAGCTTGATACAGGGAAGTACTGAAGCTTTCTTT. This codes for CASSLIQGSTEAFF. V usage is TRBV7-9 and J usage is TRBJ1-1; D might be TRBD1 (6 bases). The CDR3 runs 14 residues. Trimming removed 3 bases from V and 5 bases from J, with 13 bases in between. Germline assignment: CDR1 SEHNR and CDR2 FQNEAQ (reference sequence).